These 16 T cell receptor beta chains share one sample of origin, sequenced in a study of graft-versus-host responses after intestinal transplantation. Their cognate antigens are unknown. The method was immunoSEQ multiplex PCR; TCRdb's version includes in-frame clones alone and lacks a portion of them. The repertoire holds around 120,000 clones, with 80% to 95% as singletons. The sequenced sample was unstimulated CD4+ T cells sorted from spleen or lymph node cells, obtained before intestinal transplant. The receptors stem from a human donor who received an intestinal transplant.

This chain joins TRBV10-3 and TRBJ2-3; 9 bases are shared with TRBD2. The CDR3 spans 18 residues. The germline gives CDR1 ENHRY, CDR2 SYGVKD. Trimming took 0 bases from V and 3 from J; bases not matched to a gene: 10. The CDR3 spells CAISESRIAGEATDTQYF. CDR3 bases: TGTGCCATCAGTGAGTCTCGGATAGCGGGAGAGGCTACAGATACGCAGTATTTT.

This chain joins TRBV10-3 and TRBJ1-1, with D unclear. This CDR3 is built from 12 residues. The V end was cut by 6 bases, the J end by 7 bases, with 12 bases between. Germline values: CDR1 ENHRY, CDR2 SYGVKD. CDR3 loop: CAISGEGGEAFF. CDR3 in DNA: TGTGCCATCAGCGGCGAGGGAGGTGAAGCTTTCTTT.

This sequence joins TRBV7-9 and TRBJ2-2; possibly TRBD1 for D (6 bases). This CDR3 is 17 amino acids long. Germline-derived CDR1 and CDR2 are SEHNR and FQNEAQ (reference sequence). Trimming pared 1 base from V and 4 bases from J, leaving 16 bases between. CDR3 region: CASSLVTSDRTTGELFF. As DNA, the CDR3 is TGTGCCAGCAGCTTAGTCACGTCCGACAGGACCACCGGGGAGCTGTTTTTT.

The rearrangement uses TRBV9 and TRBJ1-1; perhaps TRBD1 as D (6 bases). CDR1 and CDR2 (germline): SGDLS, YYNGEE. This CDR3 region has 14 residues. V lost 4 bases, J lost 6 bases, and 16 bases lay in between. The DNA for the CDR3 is TGTGCCAGCAGCCCACGAACAGGGACCTCTGAAGCTTTCTTT. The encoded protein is CASSPRTGTSEAFF.

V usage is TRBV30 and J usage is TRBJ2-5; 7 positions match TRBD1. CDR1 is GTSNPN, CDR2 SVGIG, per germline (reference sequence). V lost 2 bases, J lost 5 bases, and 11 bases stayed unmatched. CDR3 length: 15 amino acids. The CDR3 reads CAWSYQTGLLETQYF. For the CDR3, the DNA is TGTGCCTGGAGTTACCAGACAGGGCTCTTGGAGACCCAGTACTTC.

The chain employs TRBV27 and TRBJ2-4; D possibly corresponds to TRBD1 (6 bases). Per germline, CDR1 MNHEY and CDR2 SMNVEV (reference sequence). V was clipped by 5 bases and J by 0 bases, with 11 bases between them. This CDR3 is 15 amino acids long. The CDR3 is CASSPDRLAKNIQYF. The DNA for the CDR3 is TGTGCCAGCAGTCCGGACAGACTAGCCAAAAACATTCAGTACTTC.

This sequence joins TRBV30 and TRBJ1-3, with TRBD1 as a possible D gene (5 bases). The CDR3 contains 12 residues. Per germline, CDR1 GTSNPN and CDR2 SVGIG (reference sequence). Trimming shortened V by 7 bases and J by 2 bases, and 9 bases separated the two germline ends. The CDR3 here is CAFQGAGNTIYF. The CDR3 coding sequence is TGTGCCTTTCAGGGAGCTGGAAACACCATATATTTT.

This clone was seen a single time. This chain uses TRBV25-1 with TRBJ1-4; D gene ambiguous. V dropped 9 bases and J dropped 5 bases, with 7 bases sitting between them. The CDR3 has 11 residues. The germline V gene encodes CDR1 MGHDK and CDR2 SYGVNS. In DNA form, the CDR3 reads TGTGCCAGTGGGCTGAATGAAAAACTGTTTTTT. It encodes CASGLNEKLFF.

CDR3 sequence: CASHPTAGATDEQFF. The CDR3 DNA reads TGCGCCAGCCACCCCACAGCGGGAGCAACGGATGAGCAGTTCTTC. The chain joins TRBV5-1 to TRBJ2-1, with TRBD2 matching 8 bases. J gave up 8 bases and V 7 bases, and 14 bases lay outside the gene matches. Germline CDR1 SGHRS, CDR2 YFSETQ. This CDR3 spans 15 amino acids.

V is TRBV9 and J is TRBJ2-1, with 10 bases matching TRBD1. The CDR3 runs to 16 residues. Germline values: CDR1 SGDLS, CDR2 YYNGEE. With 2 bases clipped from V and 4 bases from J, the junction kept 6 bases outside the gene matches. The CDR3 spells CASSVTPGQGYNEQFF. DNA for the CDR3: TGTGCCAGCAGCGTGACGCCGGGACAGGGGTACAATGAGCAGTTCTTC.

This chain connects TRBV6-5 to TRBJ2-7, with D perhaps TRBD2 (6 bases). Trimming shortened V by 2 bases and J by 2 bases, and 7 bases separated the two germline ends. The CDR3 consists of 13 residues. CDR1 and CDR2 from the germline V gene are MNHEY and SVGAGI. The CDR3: CASSYRETYEQYF. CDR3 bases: TGTGCCAGCAGTTACCGGGAGACCTACGAGCAGTACTTC.

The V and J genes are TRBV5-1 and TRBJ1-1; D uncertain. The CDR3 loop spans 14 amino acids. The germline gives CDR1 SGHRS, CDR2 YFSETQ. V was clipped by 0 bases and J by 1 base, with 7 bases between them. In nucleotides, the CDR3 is TGCGCCAGCAGCTTGGACACACAGAACACTGAAGCTTTCTTT. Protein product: CASSLDTQNTEAFF.

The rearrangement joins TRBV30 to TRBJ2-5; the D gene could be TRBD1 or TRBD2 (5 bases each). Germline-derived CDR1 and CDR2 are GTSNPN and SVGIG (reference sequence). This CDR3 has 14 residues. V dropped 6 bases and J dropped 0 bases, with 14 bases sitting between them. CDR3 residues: CACQRMGDQETQYF. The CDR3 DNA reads TGTGCCTGCCAGAGGATGGGGGACCAAGAGACCCAGTACTTC.

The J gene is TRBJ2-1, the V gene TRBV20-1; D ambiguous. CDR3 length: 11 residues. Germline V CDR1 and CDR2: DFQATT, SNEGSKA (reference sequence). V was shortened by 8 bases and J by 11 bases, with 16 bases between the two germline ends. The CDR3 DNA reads TGCAGTCTCGAGGCCACAGAAAAGCAGTTCTTC. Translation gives CSLEATEKQFF.

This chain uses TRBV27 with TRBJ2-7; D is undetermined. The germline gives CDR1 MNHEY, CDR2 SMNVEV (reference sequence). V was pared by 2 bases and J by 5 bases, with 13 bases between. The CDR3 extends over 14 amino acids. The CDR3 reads CASSLTGLWNEQYF. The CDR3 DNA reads TGTGCCAGCAGTTTAACCGGGCTATGGAACGAGCAGTACTTC.

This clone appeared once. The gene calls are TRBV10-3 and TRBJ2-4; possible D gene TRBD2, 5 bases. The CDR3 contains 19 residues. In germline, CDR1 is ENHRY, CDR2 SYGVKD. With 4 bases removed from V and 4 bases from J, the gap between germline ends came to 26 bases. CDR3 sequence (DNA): TGTGCCATCAGTGGCGGACTTGTAGGATCGCTCTCGGGAAAAAACATTCAGTACTTC. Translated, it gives CAISGGLVGSLSGKNIQYF.